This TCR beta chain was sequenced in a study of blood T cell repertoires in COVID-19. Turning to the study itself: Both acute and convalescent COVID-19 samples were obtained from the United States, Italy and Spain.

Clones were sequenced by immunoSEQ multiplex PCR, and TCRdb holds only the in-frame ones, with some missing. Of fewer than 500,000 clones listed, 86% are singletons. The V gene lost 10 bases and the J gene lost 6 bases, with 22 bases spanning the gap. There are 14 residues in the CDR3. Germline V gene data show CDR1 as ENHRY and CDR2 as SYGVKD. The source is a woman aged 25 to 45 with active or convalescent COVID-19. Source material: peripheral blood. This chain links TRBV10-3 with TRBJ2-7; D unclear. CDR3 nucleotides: TGTGCCACCCAAACGGAAAGCGCGATGGGCGAGCAGTACTTC. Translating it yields CATQTESAMGEQYF.